This entry describes one TCR beta chain. The target antigen is unknown. The sample originates from a study of OX40 agonist ivuxolimab in advanced cancers. Study summary: Those enrolled were approximately 83% male, with a mean age of 60 years and ages from roughly 23 to 79. General observations from the study: Still undetermined is the antigen specificity of the expanded peripheral T cells. Expanded clones were, on average, more numerous among CD8+ T cells than CD4+.

Using immunoSEQ multiplex PCR, the repertoire was profiled, and TCRdb retains in-frame clones only, with some absent. Of tens of thousands of clones in the sample, roughly 90% were seen once. The V gene's germline CDR1 is SGHAT and CDR2 FQNNGV. J lost 5 bases, V lost 8 bases, and 9 bases had no gene match. The CDR3 contains 13 residues. The rearrangement uses TRBV11-2 and TRBJ2-7, with 7 positions matching TRBD1. Source: CD4+ or CD8+ T cells sorted from blood, taken in a trial of the OX40 agonist ivuxolimab. The source is an adult with an advanced solid tumor such as melanoma, head and neck, liver or kidney cancer. The CDR3 spells CASRTGATNEQYF. CDR3 DNA sequence: TGTGCCAGCCGGACAGGCGCAACTAACGAGCAGTACTTC. Combining the CDR3 with reference TRBV11-2 and TRBJ2-7 gives the whole variable domain EAGVAQSPRYKIIEKRQSVAFWCNPISGHATLYWYQQILGQGPKLLIQFQNNGVVDDSQLPKDRFSAERLKGVDSTLKIQPAKLEDSAVYLCASRTGATNEQYFGPGTRLTVT.